This record concerns one T cell receptor beta chain sequence. Produced via immunoSEQ multiplex PCR; TCRdb's table is partial and in-frame only. The sample consists of 75,000 to 100,000 clones, roughly nine tenths of them appearing once. These data come from a study of OX40 agonist ivuxolimab in advanced cancers. This CDR3 region has 14 residues. Trimming pared 10 bases from V and 0 bases from J, leaving 13 bases between. Germline V CDR1 and CDR2: MNHNS, SASEGT. This sequence originates from an adult with an advanced solid tumor such as melanoma, head and neck, liver or kidney cancer. The sample was CD4+ or CD8+ T cells sorted from blood, taken in a trial of the OX40 agonist ivuxolimab. The V call is TRBV6-1, the J call TRBJ1-3, with a tentative D call TRBD1 (5 bases). CDR3 residues: CAIRVRDSGNTIYF. The CDR3, as DNA: TGTGCCATCAGGGTCAGGGACTCTGGAAACACCATATATTTT.